The sample holds many counts of the clone carrying this T cell receptor (beta chain). Its specificity is not known. The entry originates in a study of T cell repertoires in cytomegalovirus infection. Study-wide background: CMV infection and matching HLA type were both indicated by public TCR beta signatures.

TCRdb independently ran MiXCR on the reads; one entry per CDR3 protein. The data contain about 320,000 distinct CDR3 sequences, around 9.5% of them seen just once; the ten biggest clones take up approximately 4.5%. Study-level points and caveats: Frequencies of public TCR beta families were cumulated, and this identified carriers of CMV plus the relevant HLA.

CDR1 is SGHTA and CDR2 is FQGNSA in the germline V gene. Trimming shortened V by 3 bases and J by 6 bases, and 12 bases separated the two germline ends. There are 14 residues in the CDR3. The sequencing input was PBMCs. This clonotype was obtained from a human donor in good health (CMV status not recorded). Some clones in this sample may be carry-over from other donors' samples. V and J are TRBV7-2 and TRBJ2-1; perhaps TRBD1 as D (6 bases). CDR3 residues: CASSFQTGSNEQFF. Here the CDR3 DNA reads TGTGCCAGCAGCTTCCAGACAGGTTCCAATGAGCAGTTCTTC.